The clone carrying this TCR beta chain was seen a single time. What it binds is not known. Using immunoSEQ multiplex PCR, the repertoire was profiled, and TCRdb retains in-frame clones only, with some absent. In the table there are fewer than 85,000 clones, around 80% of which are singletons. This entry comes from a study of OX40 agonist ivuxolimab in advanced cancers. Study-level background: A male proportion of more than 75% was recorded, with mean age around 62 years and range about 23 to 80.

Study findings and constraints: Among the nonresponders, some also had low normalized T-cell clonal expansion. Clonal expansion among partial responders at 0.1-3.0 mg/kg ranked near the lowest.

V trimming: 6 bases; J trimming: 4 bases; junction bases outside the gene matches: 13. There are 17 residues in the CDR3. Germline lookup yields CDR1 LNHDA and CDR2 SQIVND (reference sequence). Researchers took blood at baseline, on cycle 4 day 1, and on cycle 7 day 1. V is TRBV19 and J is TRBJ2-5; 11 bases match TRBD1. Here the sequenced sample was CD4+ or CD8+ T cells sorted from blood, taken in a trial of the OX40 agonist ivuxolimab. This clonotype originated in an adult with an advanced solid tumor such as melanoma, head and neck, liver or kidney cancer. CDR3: CASSPSGTGGGGETQYF. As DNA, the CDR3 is TGTGCCAGTAGCCCCTCCGGGACAGGGGGAGGAGGAGAGACCCAGTACTTC.